Sequencing of this T cell receptor (beta chain) was carried out in a study of T cells after posttransplantation cyclophosphamide. Study outcomes and limitations: After PTCy, TRB diversity resembled that of CNI/methotrexate controls. Donor CD8+ memory clones often dominated recipient blood repertoires at later times. Blood and skin or GI T cell repertoires showed limited TRB overlap.

The repertoire was sequenced with immunoSEQ multiplex PCR; TCRdb's copy has only in-frame clones and lacks some. The repertoire consists of around 5,000 clones, with over 70% occurring once and the leading ten covering 30% to 40%. Busulfan-fludarabine conditioning, marrow transplant, and cyclophosphamide on days +3 and +4 were administered. The CDR3 runs to 16 residues. Trimming took 1 base from V and 6 from J; bases not matched to a gene: 3. The germline CDR1 and CDR2 sequences are SGHTA and FQGNSA. Worth noting for this clone: The antigen is unknown.

The sequences come from PBMCs, collected after allogeneic stem cell transplant with posttransplant cyclophosphamide. The receptor's source is a male patient between 60 and 69 years old who received an allogeneic stem cell transplant from an unrelated donor, was CMV-positive, and had no GVHD. The graft donor may have given rise to some T cells. The gene calls are TRBV7-2 and TRBJ2-2, with TRBD2 identical over 12 bases. In DNA, the CDR3 is TGTGCCAGCAGCTTAGGGGCTAGCGGGGGGGCCGGGGAGCTGTTTTTT. Its protein product is CASSLGASGGAGELFF.